Following are 27 T cell receptor beta chains from one sample sequenced in a study of synovial regulatory T cells in juvenile arthritis. The protocol was immunoSEQ multiplex PCR, while the TCRdb copy is restricted to in-frame clones and leaves out a portion. Its clone listing holds approximately 7,000 clones. What was sequenced was Treg cells from blood. Subset reported: remaining (HLA-DR-negative) circulating blood Treg cells. These receptors came from a donor aged 2-35 years with juvenile idiopathic arthritis.

V and J are TRBV7-6 and TRBJ2-7; as DNA is missing, the TRBD2 call by TCRdb cannot be tested. The germline gives CDR1 SGHVS, CDR2 FNYEAQ. The CDR3 is 14 amino acids. DNA for this receptor is not on file. The CDR3 protein is CASSILAGGQGQYF.

Judged by frequency, this clone is medium-sized (0.01 to 0.1%). V gene TRBV6-6 combines with J gene TRBJ1-5. Germline assignment: CDR1 MNHNY and CDR2 SVGAGI (reference sequence). This CDR3 spans 12 amino acids. The DNA is unrecorded. The CDR3 region is CASRSGPQPQHF.

The chain is built from TRBV11-2 and TRBJ1-2. The germline V gene has CDR1 SGHAT and CDR2 FQNNGV. This CDR3 spans 13 amino acids. DNA for this receptor is not on file. Here the CDR3 reads CASSPQRNYGYTF.

Measured by frequency, this clone is medium-sized. The gene calls are TRBV6-1 and TRBJ1-3. Looked up from germline, CDR1 is MNHNS and CDR2 is SASEGT. The CDR3 covers 16 residues. The record lacks a DNA sequence. This chain's CDR3 is CASSEEPKFSGNTIYF.

The V and J genes are TRBV7-2 and TRBJ2-2; the D call from TCRdb, TRBD1, cannot be confirmed without DNA. Looked up from germline, CDR1 is SGHTA and CDR2 is FQGNSA. The CDR3 has 14 residues. Only the protein is on record. The CDR3 sequence: CASSFQGASGELFF. The whole variable domain, filled in from reference TRBV7-2 and TRBJ2-2, reads GAGVSQSPSNKVTEKGKDVELRCDPISGHTALYWYRQSLGQGLEFLIYFQGNSAPDKSGLPSDRFSAERTGGSVSTLTIQRTQQEDSAVYLCASSFQGASGELFFGEGSRLTVL.

This clone is deemed medium-sized by its frequency. The CDR3 sequence: CASSIRGGGAQYF. This sequence joins TRBV19 and TRBJ2-5; TCRdb's D gene call, TRBD2, goes unchecked for lack of DNA. The CDR3 sequence is 13 residues long. The record lacks a DNA sequence. Germline V CDR1 and CDR2: LNHDA, SQIVND (reference sequence).

The gene calls are TRBV14 and TRBJ1-4; TCRdb reports TRBD1, a call that lacks DNA to check it against. Looked up from germline, CDR1 is SGHDN and CDR2 is FVKESK. CDR3 length: 18 amino acids. No DNA accompanies this entry. CDR3 residues: CASSQGRDRVFLGEKLFF.

The gene calls are TRBV7-2 and TRBJ2-7. The CDR3 is 12 amino acids. No DNA has been recorded. Germline V gene sequence: CDR1 SGHTA, CDR2 FQGNSA. The CDR3 here is CASSLVGGREYF.

Judged by frequency, this clone is large. V gene TRBV20-1 combines with J gene TRBJ1-2; TCRdb's assignment of TRBD1 cannot be checked, as there is no DNA. Germline CDR1 DFQATT, CDR2 SNEGSKA (reference sequence). The CDR3 sequence is 11 residues long. No DNA is listed. The CDR3 sequence: CSGPGGEGYTF.

The J gene is TRBJ2-3, the V gene TRBV27; the TCRdb call, TRBD2, lacks DNA for checking. The CDR3 has 15 amino acids. No DNA has been recorded. Germline V lookup: CDR1 MNHEY, CDR2 SMNVEV (reference sequence). This CDR3 reads CASSNLVWGADTQYF.

CDR3 sequence reads: CASSGQVGTNEKLFF. V gene TRBV2 combines with J gene TRBJ1-4; there is no DNA to check the TCRdb D call of TRBD1. Germline assignment: CDR1 SNHLY and CDR2 FYNNEI. This CDR3 is built from 15 residues. No DNA is given.

The chain joins TRBV7-8 to TRBJ1-2; absent DNA, TCRdb's TRBD1 call cannot be checked. Germline values: CDR1 SGHVS, CDR2 FQNEAQ. This CDR3 contains 16 residues. The DNA is unrecorded. CDR3 in amino acids: CASSLSLTGPFYGYTF.

This chain links TRBV5-5 with TRBJ1-2; TCRdb gives TRBD1 as the D gene, but with no DNA this cannot be confirmed. The CDR3 is made up of 12 amino acids. Only the protein sequence is given. Germline loops: CDR1 SGHKS, CDR2 YYEKEE (reference sequence). CDR3 in amino acids: CASSFDTYGYTF.

The chain couples TRBV5-1 to TRBJ1-1; the D gene TCRdb calls, TRBD1, cannot be checked with no DNA. From germline, CDR1 is SGHRS and CDR2 YFSETQ. The CDR3 totals 13 residues. The protein alone is recorded here. This chain's CDR3 is CASRQGANTEAFF.

The gene calls are TRBV10-1 and TRBJ2-3. The CDR3 has 14 residues. The coding DNA is unavailable. The germline V gene has CDR1 WNHNN and CDR2 SYGVQD (reference sequence). CDR3 amino acids: CASSESPSTDTQYF.

The gene calls are TRBV5-1 and TRBJ1-1; TCRdb's D gene call, TRBD1, goes unchecked for lack of DNA. The CDR3 has 14 residues. No coding sequence is recorded. In germline, CDR1 is SGHRS, CDR2 YFSETQ. CDR3 in amino acids: CASRPGMLNTEAFF.

The V gene is TRBV30, the J gene TRBJ1-1; TCRdb returns TRBD1, unconfirmable since there is no DNA. This CDR3 has 15 residues. No DNA sequence is on record. CDR1 and CDR2 from the germline V gene are GTSNPN and SVGIG (reference sequence). CDR3 region: CAWSDPGTGGSEAFF.

The V gene is TRBV15, the J gene TRBJ2-1; TCRdb calls TRBD1, which cannot be checked without DNA. This CDR3 comprises 15 residues. No DNA accompanies this entry. The V gene's germline CDR1 is LNHNV and CDR2 YYDKDF (reference sequence). The CDR3 region is CATSRAGGAYNEQFF.

The CDR3 protein is CASTRQSTDTQYF. The chain is built from TRBV5-4 and TRBJ2-3; TCRdb lists TRBD1, though no DNA is available to test this call. This CDR3 has 13 residues. DNA for this receptor is not on file. The germline V gene has CDR1 SGHNT and CDR2 YYREEE (reference sequence).

V gene TRBV6-6 combines with J gene TRBJ2-7; TCRdb names TRBD1, which stays unverified in the absence of DNA. The germline gives CDR1 MNHNY, CDR2 SVGAGI (reference sequence). The CDR3 has 16 residues. No DNA sequence was recorded. This CDR3 is CASSYSGQEHSYEQYF.

The chain carries TRBV11-2 and TRBJ2-5; lacking DNA, the TRBD2 call made by TCRdb goes unchecked. The CDR3 contains 17 residues. DNA was not recorded. Germline loops: CDR1 SGHAT, CDR2 FQNNGV. The CDR3 spells CASSLIGSGRAGETQYF.

The gene calls are TRBV7-9 and TRBJ1-4; TCRdb reports TRBD1, a call that lacks DNA to check it against. The CDR3 runs to 15 residues. DNA for this receptor is not on file. The germline CDR1 and CDR2 sequences are SEHNR and FQNEAQ (reference sequence). This CDR3 reads CASSLALQEREKLFF. Filled out from reference TRBV7-9 and TRBJ1-4, the complete variable domain reads DTGVSQNPRHKITKRGQNVTFRCDPISEHNRLYWYRQTLGQGPEFLTYFQNEAQLEKSRLLSDRFSAERPKGSFSTLEIQRTEQGDSAMYLCASSLALQEREKLFFGSGTQLSVL.

This sequence joins TRBV2 and TRBJ2-5; there is no DNA to check the TCRdb D call of TRBD2. The CDR3 is 13 amino acids. DNA for this receptor is not on file. CDR1 is SNHLY and CDR2 is FYNNEI in the germline V gene. The CDR3: CASNKEYQETQYF. Full variable domain (missing parts from reference TRBV2 and TRBJ2-5): EPEVTQTPSHQVTQMGQEVILRCVPISNHLYFYWYRQILGQKVEFLVSFYNNEISEKSEIFDDQFSVERPDGSNFTLKIRSTKLEDSAMYFCASNKEYQETQYFGPGTRLLVL.

This chain connects TRBV9 to TRBJ1-3; the TCRdb D gene call, TRBD1, has no DNA to confirm it. This CDR3 is built from 14 residues. DNA was not recorded. Germline V gene data show CDR1 as SGDLS and CDR2 as YYNGEE. The CDR3 spells CASSVGHAADTIYF.

This sequence joins TRBV2 and TRBJ2-5; without DNA, the TCRdb call of TRBD2 cannot be checked. Germline CDR1 reads SNHLY; CDR2 reads FYNNEI. The CDR3 totals 15 residues. No nucleotide data were recorded. CDR3 sequence reads: CASRALAGGVETQYF. The whole variable domain, remainder taken from reference TRBV2 and TRBJ2-5, is EPEVTQTPSHQVTQMGQEVILRCVPISNHLYFYWYRQILGQKVEFLVSFYNNEISEKSEIFDDQFSVERPDGSNFTLKIRSTKLEDSAMYFCASRALAGGVETQYFGPGTRLLVL.

The V and J genes are TRBV10-3 and TRBJ2-7. The CDR3 runs to 12 residues. The DNA sequence is not available. Germline V gene sequence: CDR1 ENHRY, CDR2 SYGVKD. CDR3 residues: CAIVTPSLEQYF.

V gene TRBV11-1 combines with J gene TRBJ2-5; lacking DNA, the TRBD2 call made by TCRdb goes unchecked. From germline, CDR1 is SGHAT and CDR2 FQDESV (reference sequence). This CDR3 comprises 17 residues. DNA was not recorded. CDR3 residues: CASSLGRSGPYQETQYF.